Shown below are 16 T cell receptor beta chains from a single sample sequenced in a study of CD8 T cells in ankylosing spondylitis. From the 5' RACE reads, TCRdb called clonotypes with MiXCR, one entry per CDR3 protein. Of fewer than 350,000 distinct CDR3 sequences in the sample, 11% were seen once. Sequenced input: blood, either unsorted or a sorted T cell fraction (not recorded which). The receptors were sampled from a female donor with ankylosing spondylitis or in good health (not recorded which).

The chain combines TRBV24-1 with TRBJ1-2; no clear D gene. Germline values: CDR1 KGHDR, CDR2 SFDVKD. The CDR3 totals 14 residues. The V end was cut by 2 bases, the J end by 4 bases, with 10 bases between. In DNA, the CDR3 is TGTGCCACCAGTGATTCCGGCAGGAGCTATGGCTACACCTTC. It encodes CATSDSGRSYGYTF.

This clonotype was found many times. This chain links TRBV5-1 with TRBJ1-4, with D maybe TRBD1 (5 bases). Per germline, CDR1 SGHRS and CDR2 YFSETQ. This CDR3 is 14 amino acids long. V dropped 1 base and J dropped 5 bases, with 9 bases sitting between them. The CDR3 DNA reads TGCGCCAGCAGCTTGACCCAGGGCAATGAAAAACTGTTTTTT. Residues: CASSLTQGNEKLFF.

This clonotype was detected ten times or more. The J gene is TRBJ2-1, the V gene TRBV5-8; D may be TRBD1 (5 bases). The CDR3 spans 12 residues. CDR1 and CDR2 from the germline V gene are SGHTS and YDEGEE. Trimming shortened V by 0 bases and J by 15 bases, and 13 bases separated the two germline ends. Written as DNA, the CDR3 is TGTGCCAGCAGCTTGGCGACAGTTGGTCGGTTCTTC. Amino acids: CASSLATVGRFF.

Ten or more counts support this clonotype. V usage is TRBV5-1 and J usage is TRBJ1-2, with D possibly TRBD1 on 6 matching bases. The V gene lost 4 bases and the J gene lost 3 bases, with 13 bases spanning the gap. The CDR3 totals 14 residues. Per germline, CDR1 SGHRS and CDR2 YFSETQ. The DNA of the CDR3 is TGCGCCAGCAGCCTGGACAGACGGGACTATGGCTACACCTTC. Translation: CASSLDRRDYGYTF. Full variable domain (missing parts from reference TRBV5-1 and TRBJ1-2): KAGVTQTPRYLIKTRGQQVTLSCSPISGHRSVSWYQQTPGQGLQFLFEYFSETQRNKGNFPGRFSGRQFSNSRSEMNVSTLELGDSALYLCASSLDRRDYGYTFGSGTRLTVV.

This clonotype occurred many times. The rearrangement uses TRBV29-1 and TRBJ1-5, with TRBD1 matching over 8 bases. The V gene's germline CDR1 is SQVTM and CDR2 ANQGSEA. There are 13 residues in the CDR3. J gave up 5 bases and V 4 bases, and 4 bases lay outside the gene matches. The CDR3 DNA is TGCAGCGTTGGACAGGGGAAAGATCAGCCCCAGCATTTT. Translated: CSVGQGKDQPQHF.

This clonotype was recorded many times. The V and J genes are TRBV9 and TRBJ2-3; TRBD2 aligns across 8 bases. Germline V lookup: CDR1 SGDLS, CDR2 YYNGEE. The junction had 14 bases not matched to a gene; V was cut back by 2 bases and J by 6 bases. The CDR3 runs to 17 residues. The DNA of the CDR3 is TGTGCCAGCAGCGTGGATCCACCGGGACTAGTTTCCGATACGCAGTATTTT. Translation gives CASSVDPPGLVSDTQYF.

In this sample, this clonotype turned up a few times. This chain links TRBV2 with TRBJ2-3, with D tentatively TRBD2 (6 bases). The V and J ends lost 6 bases and 3 bases respectively, with 16 bases between them. Germline V gene sequence: CDR1 SNHLY, CDR2 FYNNEI. CDR3 length equals 15 residues. In DNA, the CDR3 is TGTGCCAGCAGCCAGACTAGACAAGAAACAGATACGCAGTATTTT. This codes for CASSQTRQETDTQYF.

The table lists this clonotype with many counts. The chain joins TRBV12-3 or TRBV12-4 to TRBJ2-7; 11 positions match TRBD2. This CDR3 comprises 16 residues. With 5 bases clipped from V and 2 bases from J, the junction kept 8 bases outside the gene matches. CDR3 coding DNA: TGTGCCAGCAGTAGTAGGACTAGCGGGCTTACCTACGAGCAGTACTTC. Encoded protein: CASSSRTSGLTYEQYF.

This clonotype was counted many times. The CDR3 DNA reads TGCAGTGCCGTTTCTGAGGACAGGGAGACCCAGTACTTC. The encoded protein is CSAVSEDRETQYF. The chain is built from TRBV20-1 and TRBJ2-5, with 7 bases matching TRBD1. Germline lookup yields CDR1 DFQATT and CDR2 SNEGSKA (reference sequence). The CDR3 has 13 amino acids. The junction had 9 bases not matched to a gene; V was cut back by 6 bases and J by 5 bases.

This clonotype has a count of ten or more. J is TRBJ1-2 and V is TRBV6-5, with TRBD1 as a possible D gene (5 bases). Trimming removed 5 bases at V and 7 bases at J, with 14 bases between. Per germline, CDR1 MNHEY and CDR2 SVGAGI. The CDR3 contains 13 residues. CDR3 bases: TGTGCCAGCAGTAACAGGAGGGGAGGTGGCTACACCTTC. The encoded protein is CASSNRRGGGYTF.

This clonotype came up a few times. J is TRBJ2-3 and V is TRBV9; 9 bases fit TRBD1. The J segment lost 4 bases and the V segment lost 7 bases, leaving 10 bases of the junction unmatched. CDR1 is SGDLS, CDR2 YYNGEE, per germline. This CDR3 is 15 amino acids long. CDR3 amino acids: CASAGQGAFPDTQYF. Written as DNA, the CDR3 is TGTGCCAGCGCGGGACAGGGAGCTTTCCCAGATACGCAGTATTTT.

This clonotype was recorded at least ten times. The chain links TRBV12-3 or TRBV12-4 to TRBJ1-3, with TRBD1 as a possible D gene (6 bases). This CDR3 region has 14 residues. The V gene lost 5 bases and the J gene lost 0 bases, with 8 bases spanning the gap. CDR3 in DNA: TGTGCCAGCAGTGACAGGACCTCTGGAAACACCATATATTTT. Protein: CASSDRTSGNTIYF.

Many counts were recorded for this clonotype. The chain combines TRBV5-1 with TRBJ2-7; 7 positions match TRBD1. V shed 5 bases and J 4 bases; nucleotides not matched to a gene: 9. Germline V gene lookup returns CDR1 SGHRS and CDR2 YFSETQ. The CDR3 loop spans 14 amino acids. CDR3 sequence reads: CASRKTGMGYEQYF. The DNA of the CDR3 is TGCGCCAGCAGGAAGACAGGGATGGGTTACGAGCAGTACTTC.

This clonotype was seen repeatedly, ten times or more. V and J are TRBV7-6 and TRBJ1-3; a possible D gene is TRBD1 (5 bases). Germline CDR1 is SGHVS and CDR2 is FNYEAQ. The V and J ends lost 5 bases and 3 bases respectively, with 23 bases between them. CDR3 length: 18 amino acids. Here the CDR3 reads CASSQDRGMGLLGNTIYF. The CDR3 bases are TGTGCCAGCAGCCAAGACCGGGGCATGGGACTGCTTGGAAACACCATATATTTT.

This chain connects TRBV3-1 to TRBJ1-2, with D unresolved. Germline-derived CDR1 and CDR2 are LGHDT and YNNKEL (reference sequence). The CDR3 is 12 amino acids. V lost 0 bases and J 8 bases, leaving 7 bases between the germline ends. The DNA of the CDR3 is TGTGCCAGCAGCCAAGAGTCCGTCGGCTACACCTTC. Translation: CASSQESVGYTF.

V is TRBV7-2 and J is TRBJ2-2; perhaps TRBD2 as D (5 bases). CDR3 length equals 14 residues. Germline CDR1 and CDR2: SGHTA and FQGNSA. V lost 3 bases to trimming and J lost 4 bases, with 9 bases between them. The CDR3 loop reads CASSFPGVTGELFF. For the CDR3, the DNA is TGTGCCAGCAGCTTCCCCGGGGTCACCGGGGAGCTGTTTTTT.